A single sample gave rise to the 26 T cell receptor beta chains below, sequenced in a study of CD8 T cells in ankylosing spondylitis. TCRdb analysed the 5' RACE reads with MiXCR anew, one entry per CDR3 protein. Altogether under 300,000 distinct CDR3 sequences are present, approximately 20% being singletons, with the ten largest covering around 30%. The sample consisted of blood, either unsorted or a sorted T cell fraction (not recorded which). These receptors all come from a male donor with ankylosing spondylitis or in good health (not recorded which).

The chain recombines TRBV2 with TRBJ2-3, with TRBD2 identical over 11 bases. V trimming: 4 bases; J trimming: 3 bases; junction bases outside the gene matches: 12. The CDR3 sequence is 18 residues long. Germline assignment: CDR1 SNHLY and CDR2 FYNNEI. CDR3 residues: CASSVLTSGIGVTDTQYF. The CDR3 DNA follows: TGTGCCAGCAGTGTTCTGACTAGCGGGATCGGTGTTACAGATACGCAGTATTTT.

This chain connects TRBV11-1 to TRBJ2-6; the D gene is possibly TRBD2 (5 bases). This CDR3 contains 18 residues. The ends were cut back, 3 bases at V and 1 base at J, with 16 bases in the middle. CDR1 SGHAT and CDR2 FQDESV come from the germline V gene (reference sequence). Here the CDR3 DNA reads TGTGCCAGCAGCTTCTCTTTAATGGACTTTTCTGGGGCCAACGTCCTGACTTTC. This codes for CASSFSLMDFSGANVLTF. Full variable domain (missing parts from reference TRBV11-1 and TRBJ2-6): EAEVAQSPRYKITEKSQAVAFWCDPISGHATLYWYRQILGQGPELLVQFQDESVVDDSQLPKDRFSAERLKGVDSTLKIQPAELGDSAMYLCASSFSLMDFSGANVLTFGAGSRLTVL.

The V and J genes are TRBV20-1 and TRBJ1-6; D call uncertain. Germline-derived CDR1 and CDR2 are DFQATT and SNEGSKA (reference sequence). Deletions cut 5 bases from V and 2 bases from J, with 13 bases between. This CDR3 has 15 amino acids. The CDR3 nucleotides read TGCAGTGCTTATTCGCGGGAAGCCTATAATTCACCCCTCCACTTT. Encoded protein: CSAYSREAYNSPLHF.

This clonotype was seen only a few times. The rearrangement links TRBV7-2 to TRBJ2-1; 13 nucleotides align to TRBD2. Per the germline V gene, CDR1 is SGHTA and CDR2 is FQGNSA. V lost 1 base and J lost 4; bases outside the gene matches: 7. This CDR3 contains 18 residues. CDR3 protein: CASSLGRTSGSPYNEQFF. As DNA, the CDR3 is TGTGCCAGCAGCTTAGGGCGGACTAGCGGGAGTCCATACAATGAGCAGTTCTTC.

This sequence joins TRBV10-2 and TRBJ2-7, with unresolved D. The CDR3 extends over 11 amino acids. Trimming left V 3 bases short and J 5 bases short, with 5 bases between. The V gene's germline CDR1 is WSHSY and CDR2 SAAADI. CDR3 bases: TGCGCCAGCAGTGATTCCCACGAGCAGTACTTC. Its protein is CASSDSHEQYF.

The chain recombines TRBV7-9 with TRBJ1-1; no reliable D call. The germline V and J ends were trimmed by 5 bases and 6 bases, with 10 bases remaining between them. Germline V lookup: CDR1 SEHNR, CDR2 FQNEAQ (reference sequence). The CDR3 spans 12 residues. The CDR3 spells CASSPGPPEAFF. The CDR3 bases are TGTGCCAGCAGCCCCGGGCCGCCTGAAGCTTTCTTT.

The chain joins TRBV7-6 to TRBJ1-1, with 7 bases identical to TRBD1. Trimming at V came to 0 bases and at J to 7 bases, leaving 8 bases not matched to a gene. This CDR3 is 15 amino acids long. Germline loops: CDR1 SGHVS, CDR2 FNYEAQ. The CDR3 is CASSLAPGTAHEAFF. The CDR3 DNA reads TGTGCCAGCAGCTTAGCGCCCGGGACAGCCCATGAAGCTTTCTTT.

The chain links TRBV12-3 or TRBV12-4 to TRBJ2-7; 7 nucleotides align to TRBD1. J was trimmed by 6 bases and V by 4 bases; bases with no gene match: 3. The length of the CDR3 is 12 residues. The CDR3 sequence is CASSSGTVEQYF. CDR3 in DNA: TGTGCCAGCAGTTCCGGGACAGTCGAGCAGTACTTC.

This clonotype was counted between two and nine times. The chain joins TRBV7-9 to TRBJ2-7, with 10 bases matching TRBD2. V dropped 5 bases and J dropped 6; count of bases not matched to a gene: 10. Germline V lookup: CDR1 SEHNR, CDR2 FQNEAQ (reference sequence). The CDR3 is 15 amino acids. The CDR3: CASSGRLAGVSEQYF. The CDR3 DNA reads TGTGCCAGCAGCGGACGGCTAGCGGGAGTAAGCGAGCAGTACTTC.

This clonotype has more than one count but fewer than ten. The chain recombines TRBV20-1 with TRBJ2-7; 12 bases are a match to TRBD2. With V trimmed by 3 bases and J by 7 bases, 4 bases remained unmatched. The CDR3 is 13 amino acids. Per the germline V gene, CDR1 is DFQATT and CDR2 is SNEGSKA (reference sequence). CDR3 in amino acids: CSARTSGSLEQYF. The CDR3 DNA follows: TGCAGTGCTAGGACTAGCGGGAGTCTTGAGCAGTACTTC.

The CDR3 here is CASSLLGHGNTIYF. The DNA for the CDR3 is TGTGCCAGCAGTTTATTGGGGCATGGAAACACCATATATTTT. The V gene is TRBV12-3 or TRBV12-4, the J gene TRBJ1-3, with D possibly being TRBD1 (5 bases). V was cut by 2 bases and J by 3 bases, with 8 bases left in between. This CDR3 is 14 amino acids long.

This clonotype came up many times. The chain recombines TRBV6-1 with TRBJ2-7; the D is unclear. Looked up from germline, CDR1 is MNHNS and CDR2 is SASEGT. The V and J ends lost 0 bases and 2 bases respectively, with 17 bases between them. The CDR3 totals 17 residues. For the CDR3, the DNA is TGTGCCAGCAGTGAAGCCGGCCGCCCAACTCGACCCTACGAGCAGTACTTC. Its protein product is CASSEAGRPTRPYEQYF.

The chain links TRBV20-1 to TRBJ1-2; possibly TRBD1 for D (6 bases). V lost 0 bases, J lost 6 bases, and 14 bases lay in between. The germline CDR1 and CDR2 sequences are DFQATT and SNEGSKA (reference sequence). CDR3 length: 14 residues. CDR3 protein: CSAREMARGNGYTF. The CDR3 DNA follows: TGCAGTGCTAGAGAAATGGCCAGGGGAAATGGCTACACCTTC.

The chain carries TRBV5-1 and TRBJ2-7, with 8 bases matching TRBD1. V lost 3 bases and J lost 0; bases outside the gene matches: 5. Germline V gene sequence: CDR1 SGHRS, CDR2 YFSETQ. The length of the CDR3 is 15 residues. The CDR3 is CASSSPGQVSYEQYF. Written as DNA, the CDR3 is TGCGCCAGCAGCTCACCGGGACAGGTCTCCTACGAGCAGTACTTC.

The CDR3 region is CASSFDYSNQPQHF. The CDR3 nucleotides read TGTGCCAGCAGCTTTGATTATAGCAATCAGCCCCAGCATTTT. This chain connects TRBV7-9 to TRBJ1-5; D call uncertain. This CDR3 comprises 14 residues. The V and J ends lost 3 bases and 0 bases respectively, with 6 bases between them. Germline-derived CDR1 and CDR2 are SEHNR and FQNEAQ (reference sequence).

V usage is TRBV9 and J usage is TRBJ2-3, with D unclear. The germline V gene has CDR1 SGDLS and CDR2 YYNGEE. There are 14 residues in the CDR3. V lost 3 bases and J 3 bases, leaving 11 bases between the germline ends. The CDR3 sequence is CASSEWQETDTQYF. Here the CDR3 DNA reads TGTGCCAGCAGCGAATGGCAGGAGACAGATACGCAGTATTTT.

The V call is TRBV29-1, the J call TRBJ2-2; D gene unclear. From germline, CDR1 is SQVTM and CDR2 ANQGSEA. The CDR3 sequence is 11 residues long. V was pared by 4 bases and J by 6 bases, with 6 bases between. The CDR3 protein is CSVVRSGELFF. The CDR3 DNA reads TGCAGCGTTGTGAGGTCCGGGGAGCTGTTTTTT.

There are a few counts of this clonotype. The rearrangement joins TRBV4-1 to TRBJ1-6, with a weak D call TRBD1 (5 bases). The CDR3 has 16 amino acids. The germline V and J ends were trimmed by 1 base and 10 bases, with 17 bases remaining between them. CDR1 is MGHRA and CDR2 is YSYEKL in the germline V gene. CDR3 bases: TGCGCCAGCAGCCAAGTTCGGCAGGGAGGGGCATCACCCCTCCACTTT. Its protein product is CASSQVRQGGASPLHF.

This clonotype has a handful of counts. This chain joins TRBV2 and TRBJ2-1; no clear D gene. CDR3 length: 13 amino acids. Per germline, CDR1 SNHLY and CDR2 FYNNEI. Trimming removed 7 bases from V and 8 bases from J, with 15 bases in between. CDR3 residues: CASNDPAYDEQFF. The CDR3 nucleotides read TGTGCCAGCAATGATCCGGCGTATGATGAGCAGTTCTTC.

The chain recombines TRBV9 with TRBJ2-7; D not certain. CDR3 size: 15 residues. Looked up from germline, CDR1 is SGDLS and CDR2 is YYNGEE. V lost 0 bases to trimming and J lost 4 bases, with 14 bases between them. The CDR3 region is CASSVGVGPMYEQYF. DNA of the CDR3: TGTGCCAGCAGCGTAGGAGTCGGCCCCATGTACGAGCAGTACTTC.

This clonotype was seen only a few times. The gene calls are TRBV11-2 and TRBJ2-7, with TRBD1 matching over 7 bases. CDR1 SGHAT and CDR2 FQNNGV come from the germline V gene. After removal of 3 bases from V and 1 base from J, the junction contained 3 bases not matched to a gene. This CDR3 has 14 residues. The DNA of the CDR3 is TGTGCCAGCAGCTTCGGGACAGCTTCCTACGAGCAGTACTTC. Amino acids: CASSFGTASYEQYF.

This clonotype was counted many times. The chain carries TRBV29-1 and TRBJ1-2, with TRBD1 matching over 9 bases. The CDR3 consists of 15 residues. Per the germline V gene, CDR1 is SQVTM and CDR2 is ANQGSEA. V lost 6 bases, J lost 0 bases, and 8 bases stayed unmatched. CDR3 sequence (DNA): TGCAGCGTACCGGGACAGGGCCTCCCTAACTATGGCTACACCTTC. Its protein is CSVPGQGLPNYGYTF.

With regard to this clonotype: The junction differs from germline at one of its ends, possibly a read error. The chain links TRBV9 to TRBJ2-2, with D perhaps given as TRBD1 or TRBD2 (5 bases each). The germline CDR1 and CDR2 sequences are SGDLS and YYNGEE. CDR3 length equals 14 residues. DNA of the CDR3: TGTGCCAACAGCCGGGACCCAACTAAAGGGGAGCTGTTTTTT. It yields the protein CANSRDPTKGELFF.

This chain's CDR3 is CASTPTQSTDTQYF. CDR3 nucleotide sequence: TGTGCCAGCACCCCCACACAAAGCACAGATACGCAGTATTTT. V and J are TRBV5-6 and TRBJ2-3; D is undetermined. CDR1 and CDR2 (germline): SGHDT, YYEEEE. The CDR3 has 14 residues. V shed 6 bases and J shed 0 bases, with 11 bases lying between them.

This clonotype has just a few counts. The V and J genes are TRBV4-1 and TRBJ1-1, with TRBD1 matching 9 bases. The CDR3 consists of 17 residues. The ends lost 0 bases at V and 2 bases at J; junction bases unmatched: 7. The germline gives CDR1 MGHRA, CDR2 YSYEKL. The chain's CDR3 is CASSQEPGTGLNTEAFF. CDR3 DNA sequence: TGCGCCAGCAGCCAAGAGCCCGGGACAGGGCTCAACACTGAAGCTTTCTTT.

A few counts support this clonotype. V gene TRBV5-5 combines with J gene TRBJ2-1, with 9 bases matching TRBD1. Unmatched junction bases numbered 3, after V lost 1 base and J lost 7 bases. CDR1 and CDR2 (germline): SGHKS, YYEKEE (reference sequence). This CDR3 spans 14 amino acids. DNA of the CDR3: TGTGCCAGCAGCTTGCCGGGACAGGGTAATGAGCAGTTCTTC. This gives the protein CASSLPGQGNEQFF.